A selection of T cell receptor beta chains follows, all from one sample in a study of blood T cells in healthy people across ages. MiXCR was run by TCRdb on the 5' RACE reads, yielding one entry per CDR3 protein. The sample includes 800,000 to 1,000,000 distinct CDR3 sequences, 40% to 60% of them seen just once. The sample was blood. The receptors stem from a man under 40 in good health. The conserved cysteine and the conserved F or W are not part of the CDR3 here.

V	J	CDR3
TRBV7-9	TRBJ1-6	ASSQGDLYNSPLH
TRBV7-9	TRBJ2-7	ASGGTYEQY
TRBV2	TRBJ2-7	ASSQSGGDSYEQY
TRBV20-1	TRBJ2-2	SASLSGGADTGELF
TRBV7-2	TRBJ1-2	ASSPDRFEGYT
TRBV4-3	TRBJ2-7	ASSLGPRDSTDEQY
TRBV7-2	TRBJ1-1	ASSLGRSNTEAF
TRBV9	TRBJ2-3	ASSVDLNTQY
TRBV4-2	TRBJ2-3	ASSQGREDTQY
TRBV5-1	TRBJ2-3	ASRPQGLADTQY
TRBV18	TRBJ1-5	ASSLGQGAGNQPQH
TRBV28	TRBJ2-7	ASRTGTATLGQY
TRBV4-2	TRBJ1-5	ASSQVDSNQPQH
TRBV5-1	TRBJ2-6	ASSQAGYVLT
TRBV7-2	-	ASSQQRGTQY
TRBV11-1	TRBJ2-7	ASSLGANFPPREQY
TRBV2	TRBJ2-1	ASSGQVNAYEQF
TRBV14	TRBJ2-1	ASSRHVGQGDNEQF
TRBV12-3/TRBV12-4	TRBJ2-7	ASRPGPSSYEQY
TRBV7-9	TRBJ2-3	ASSLSESQY
TRBV4-1	TRBJ2-7	ASRGDSGRYEQY
TRBV14	TRBJ1-6	ASRQGAANSPLH
TRBV7-2	TRBJ2-2	ASSLSSGANTGELF
TRBV6-6	TRBJ1-5	ASSYSGGYTGH
TRBV6-2/TRBV6-3	TRBJ2-1	ASSYRQGRGDEQF
TRBV4-2	TRBJ1-4	ASSQLGGGTNEKLF
TRBV7-2	TRBJ2-1	ASSLAGGAILRNEQF
TRBV5-1	TRBJ2-5	ASSCGQGVQETQY
TRBV3-1	TRBJ2-1	ASSPLTSGGEF
TRBV29-1	TRBJ2-5	SVVPSEETQY
TRBV6-5	TRBJ2-1	ASSYGPMKF
TRBV21-1	TRBJ1-2	ASSKHRSNYGYT
TRBV11-1	TRBJ1-1	ASSPAGSTAWNTEAF
TRBV10-2	TRBJ2-4	ASSDNVRTSGGANIQY
TRBV7-2	TRBJ2-5	ASSLFTSGAQETQY
TRBV7-2	TRBJ2-4	ASSFGVLDIQY
TRBV6-2/TRBV6-3	TRBJ2-3	ASSYSTGGASTDTQY
TRBV5-1	TRBJ2-1	ASSPGLAGYEQF
TRBV12-3/TRBV12-4	TRBJ2-3	ASSLHGGNTDTQY
TRBV15	TRBJ1-6	ATSRDYRSSYNSPLH
TRBV7-9	TRBJ1-4	ASSLLGINEKLF
TRBV25-1	TRBJ2-1	ASSVANEQF
TRBV7-8	TRBJ2-5	ASSGGPLETQY
TRBV10-3	TRBJ2-4	AISESAGTAKNIQY
TRBV4-1	TRBJ2-1	ASSPARTGSPNEQF
TRBV20-1	TRBJ1-5	SAISTSNQPQH
TRBV20-1	TRBJ2-1	SADDRNNEQF
TRBV10-3	TRBJ2-1	AISELLTNNEQF
TRBV20-1	TRBJ1-1	SARDRRFMNTEAF
TRBV20-1	TRBJ2-5	SATGGANQETQY
TRBV7-2	TRBJ2-3	ASSLKASGGAGTDTQY
TRBV4-1	TRBJ2-7	ASSQDHSGGAYEQY
TRBV24-1	TRBJ1-2	ATSDATASNYGYT
TRBV9	-	ASSVVGSGNEQY
TRBV19	TRBJ2-7	ASSINGGGVSYEQY
TRBV6-1	TRBJ1-5	ASSDPGAQPQH
TRBV10-3	TRBJ2-7	AISELGGNPYEQY
TRBV28	TRBJ2-5	ASSFQRGPTQY